The 24 T cell receptor beta chains given below trace back to one sample, sequenced in a study of blood T cell repertoires in COVID-19. Profiled with immunoSEQ multiplex PCR; TCRdb holds only in-frame clones, not every one. Here the sample spans fewer than 150,000 clones, around four fifths being singletons. The specimen sequenced was peripheral blood. These receptors were taken from a woman older than 75 with acute or convalescent COVID-19.

A few counts support this clone. CDR3 in amino acids: CASTAGATGELFF. In DNA, the CDR3 is TGTGCCAGTACAGCAGGGGCCACCGGGGAGCTGTTTTTT. This chain connects TRBV19 to TRBJ2-2, with a tentative D call TRBD1 (6 bases). Germline V CDR1 and CDR2: LNHDA, SQIVND (reference sequence). Trimming took 7 bases from V and 4 from J, leaving 10 bases between them. CDR3 length equals 13 residues.

This sequence joins TRBV5-1 and TRBJ1-5; no firm D call. The CDR3 has 15 amino acids. V lost 4 bases to trimming and J lost 0 bases, with 11 bases between them. The germline V gene has CDR1 SGHRS and CDR2 YFSETQ. CDR3 coding DNA: TGCGCCAGCAGCCTCCTGGGCGTTAGCAATCAGCCCCAGCATTTT. Protein: CASSLLGVSNQPQHF.

This clone was counted between two and nine times. The chain combines TRBV30 with TRBJ1-3; D gene ambiguous. V lost 2 bases to trimming and J lost 1 base, with 12 bases between them. The CDR3 is made up of 15 amino acids. Germline CDR1 reads GTSNPN; CDR2 reads SVGIG (reference sequence). CDR3 amino acids: CAWSKIRLSGNTIYF. The CDR3 DNA is TGTGCCTGGAGTAAGATCAGGTTATCTGGAAACACCATATATTTT.

About this clone itself: This same CDR3 is encoded by further DNA sequences in the sample. The chain has TRBV27 and TRBJ2-1; 11 nucleotides match TRBD2. V trimming: 4 bases; J trimming: 6 bases; junction bases outside the gene matches: 5. CDR1 MNHEY and CDR2 SMNVEV come from the germline V gene (reference sequence). CDR3 length equals 15 residues. The CDR3 protein is CASSSGTSGSNEQFF. As DNA, the CDR3 is TGTGCCAGCAGTTCCGGGACTAGCGGCAGCAATGAGCAGTTCTTC.

The V and J genes are TRBV4-1 and TRBJ2-1, with D tentatively TRBD2 (5 bases). The germline V gene has CDR1 MGHRA and CDR2 YSYEKL. V was clipped by 2 bases and J by 6 bases, with 8 bases between them. This CDR3 is 13 amino acids long. Written as DNA, the CDR3 is TGCGCCAGCAGCCAACGGAGGCCCAATGAGCAGTTCTTC. This encodes CASSQRRPNEQFF.

This clone has only one observation. CDR3 bases: TGTGCCAGCAGCCCCCGGGGCTACGAGCAGTACTTC. Its translation is CASSPRGYEQYF. This sequence joins TRBV11-1 and TRBJ2-7; D is perhaps TRBD2 (5 bases). Germline V CDR1 and CDR2: SGHAT, FQDESV (reference sequence). The CDR3 consists of 12 residues. Trimming took 5 bases from V and 3 from J, leaving 8 bases between them.

This clone was detected only once. This chain joins TRBV10-3 and TRBJ1-6, with a tentative D call TRBD1 (5 bases). Looked up from germline, CDR1 is ENHRY and CDR2 is SYGVKD. V dropped 4 bases and J dropped 6 bases, with 13 bases sitting between them. The CDR3 covers 15 residues. The CDR3 DNA reads as TGTGCCATCAGTGTAAGGGCGGGGGGTAATTCACCCCTCCACTTT. This gives the protein CAISVRAGGNSPLHF.

This sequence joins TRBV4-2 and TRBJ2-3, with 11 positions matching TRBD2. The CDR3 extends over 16 amino acids. The ends lost 0 bases at V and 13 bases at J; junction bases unmatched: 12. Looked up from germline, CDR1 is LGHNA and CDR2 is YNFKEQ. The CDR3 here is CASSQEVGLAGGAKYF. CDR3 coding DNA: TGTGCCAGCAGCCAAGAAGTGGGCCTAGCGGGGGGCGCCAAGTATTTT.

In DNA form, the CDR3 reads TGTGCCAGCAGCTTAGCGGGGGGGTCCTCCTACGAGCAGTACTTC. Its protein product is CASSLAGGSSYEQYF. This chain joins TRBV11-2 and TRBJ2-7, with 8 bases lining up with TRBD2. The CDR3 spans 15 residues. CDR1 and CDR2 from the germline V gene are SGHAT and FQNNGV. Unmatched junction bases numbered 2, after V lost 1 base and J lost 0 bases.

The rearrangement links TRBV5-4 to TRBJ2-1; 9 bases are shared with TRBD2. The trim removed 0 bases at V and 7 bases at J, leaving 5 bases unmatched. Germline lookup yields CDR1 SGHNT and CDR2 YYREEE (reference sequence). The CDR3 length is 15 residues. CDR3 protein: CASSLVASGTNEQFF. CDR3 nucleotides: TGTGCCAGCAGCTTGGTGGCTAGCGGGACAAATGAGCAGTTCTTC.

V usage is TRBV20-1 and J usage is TRBJ2-1; weak D call: TRBD2 (6 bases). V was cut by 3 bases and J by 4 bases, with 13 bases left in between. This CDR3 is built from 14 residues. From germline, CDR1 is DFQATT and CDR2 SNEGSKA (reference sequence). Written as DNA, the CDR3 is TGCAGTGCTAGTTATGGGACTCCATACAATGAGCAGTTCTTC. Translating gives CSASYGTPYNEQFF.

This sequence joins TRBV11-2 and TRBJ2-2, with 9 nucleotides matching TRBD2. There are 17 residues in the CDR3. CDR1 and CDR2 from the germline V gene are SGHAT and FQNNGV. Trimming removed 2 bases from V and 4 bases from J; junction bases left unmatched: 8. The CDR3 nucleotides are TGTGCCAGCAGCTTAATGTCAGGACTAGCGTCCACCGGGGAGCTGTTTTTT. It is translated as CASSLMSGLASTGELFF.

The genes are TRBV15 and TRBJ2-7, with D hard to call. Trimming removed 0 bases from V and 2 bases from J, with 8 bases in between. This CDR3 spans 14 amino acids. The germline V gene encodes CDR1 LNHNV and CDR2 YYDKDF (reference sequence). The CDR3: CATSRDPGPYEQYF. CDR3 nucleotides: TGTGCCACCAGCAGAGATCCTGGCCCCTACGAGCAGTACTTC. Variable domain in full (rest from reference TRBV15 and TRBJ2-7): DAMVIQNPRYQVTQFGKPVTLSCSQTLNHNVMYWYQQKSSQAPKLLFHYYDKDFNNEADTPDNFQSRRPNTSFCFLDIRSPGLGDTAMYLCATSRDPGPYEQYFGPGTRLTVT.

CDR3 amino acids: CASSQDGIITEAFF. CDR3 nucleotides: TGTGCCAGCAGCCAAGATGGCATTATAACTGAAGCTTTCTTT. The chain links TRBV4-2 to TRBJ1-1; D uncertain. The V and J ends lost 0 bases and 5 bases respectively, with 10 bases between them. The length of the CDR3 is 14 residues. Germline V gene sequence: CDR1 LGHNA, CDR2 YNFKEQ.

The J gene is TRBJ2-6, the V gene TRBV5-4; D unresolved. V lost 3 bases and J 2 bases, leaving 9 bases between the germline ends. This CDR3 region has 15 residues. Germline V gives CDR1 SGHNT, CDR2 YYREEE (reference sequence). CDR3 residues: CASSSPQTGANVLTF. In nucleotides, the CDR3 is TGTGCCAGCAGCTCCCCGCAGACTGGGGCCAACGTCCTGACTTTC.

V gene TRBV7-9 combines with J gene TRBJ2-2, with 7 bases matching TRBD1. CDR1 is SEHNR, CDR2 FQNEAQ, per germline (reference sequence). The CDR3 covers 16 residues. The V and J ends lost 5 bases and 6 bases, in that order; junction bases with no gene match: 12. The CDR3 is CASSLPRGIGPGELFF. The CDR3 DNA reads TGTGCCAGCAGCCTACCCAGGGGGATCGGTCCCGGGGAGCTGTTTTTT. The variable domain in full, with the rest retrieved from reference TRBV7-9 and TRBJ2-2, is DTGVSQNPRHKITKRGQNVTFRCDPISEHNRLYWYRQTLGQGPEFLTYFQNEAQLEKSRLLSDRFSAERPKGSFSTLEIQRTEQGDSAMYLCASSLPRGIGPGELFFGEGSRLTVL.

This clone was detected a few times. The genes are TRBV4-2 and TRBJ1-6, with D uncertain. The germline V gene has CDR1 LGHNA and CDR2 YNFKEQ. The CDR3 sequence is 17 residues long. Trimming removed 1 base from V and 5 bases from J, with 15 bases in between. CDR3 DNA: TGTGCCAGCAGCCAAGCCCTCCTGCCCTCGGATAATTCACCCCTCCACTTT. Protein sequence: CASSQALLPSDNSPLHF.

Comment on this clone: The junction shows a germline mismatch at one end, possibly a read error. This chain links TRBV19 with TRBJ1-2; D uncertain. This CDR3 comprises 11 residues. Germline values: CDR1 LNHDA, CDR2 SQIVND (reference sequence). The DNA for the CDR3 is TGTGCCAGTAAGTGGGAGGCCAGTTGGGCCTTC. Protein sequence: CASKWEASWAF. The whole variable domain, remainder taken from reference TRBV19 and TRBJ1-2, is DGGITQSPKYLFRKEGQNVTLSCEQNLNHDAMYWYRQDPGQGLRLIYYSQIVNDFQKGDIAEGYSVSREKKESFPLTVTSAQKNPTAFYLCASKWEASWAFGSGTRLTVV.

The chain recombines TRBV10-2 with TRBJ2-6; D is possibly TRBD2 (5 bases). CDR3 length: 14 residues. V lost 7 bases to trimming and J lost 11 bases, with 18 bases between them. From germline, CDR1 is WSHSY and CDR2 SAAADI. CDR3 sequence reads: CASTSDRVEDVLTF. CDR3 coding DNA: TGCGCCAGCACCTCGGACCGAGTGGAGGACGTCCTGACTTTC.

The J gene is TRBJ2-5, the V gene TRBV4-1; a possible D gene is TRBD2 (5 bases). In germline, CDR1 is MGHRA, CDR2 YSYEKL. CDR3 length equals 13 residues. V dropped 4 bases and J dropped 4 bases, with 10 bases sitting between them. The CDR3 spells CASSRGPSETQYF. As DNA, the CDR3 is TGCGCCAGCAGCCGCGGGCCATCAGAGACCCAGTACTTC.

The rearrangement uses TRBV29-1 and TRBJ1-5, with 7 bases matching TRBD1. The germline V gene has CDR1 SQVTM and CDR2 ANQGSEA. Trimming cost V 8 bases and J 6 bases; bases outside gene matches: 19. The CDR3 loop spans 16 amino acids. In DNA, the CDR3 is TGCAGCCATCGGGATGGGAAGACAGGGCCGAGTCAGCCCCAGCATTTT. Its translation: CSHRDGKTGPSQPQHF.

The V and J genes are TRBV28 and TRBJ1-6; TRBD1 aligns across 9 bases. This CDR3 contains 14 residues. The germline V gene encodes CDR1 MDHEN and CDR2 SYDVKM. The V segment lost 6 bases and the J segment 10 bases; nucleotides outside the gene matches: 7. The DNA of the CDR3 is TGTGCCAGCAGCCAGGGACAGGGTTACTCACCCCTCCACTTT. Translated, it gives CASSQGQGYSPLHF.

V gene TRBV18 combines with J gene TRBJ1-3; the match to TRBD1 covers 10 bases. The ends lost 3 bases at V and 1 base at J; junction bases unmatched: 6. The germline V gene encodes CDR1 KGHSH and CDR2 LQKENI. The length of the CDR3 is 17 residues. DNA of the CDR3: TGTGCCAGCTCACCCTCCGGGACAGGGGTTTCTGGAAACACCATATATTTT. Amino acids: CASSPSGTGVSGNTIYF.

The chain uses TRBV16 and TRBJ1-3; D not certain. The germline gives CDR1 KGHSY, CDR2 FQNENV. This CDR3 spans 19 amino acids. Trimming took 3 bases from V and 9 from J, leaving 30 bases between them. The CDR3 sequence: CASSQTGLLFSSFGGTIYF. In DNA form, the CDR3 reads TGTGCCAGCAGCCAGACGGGTCTACTTTTCTCAAGTTTTGGTGGCACCATATATTTT.